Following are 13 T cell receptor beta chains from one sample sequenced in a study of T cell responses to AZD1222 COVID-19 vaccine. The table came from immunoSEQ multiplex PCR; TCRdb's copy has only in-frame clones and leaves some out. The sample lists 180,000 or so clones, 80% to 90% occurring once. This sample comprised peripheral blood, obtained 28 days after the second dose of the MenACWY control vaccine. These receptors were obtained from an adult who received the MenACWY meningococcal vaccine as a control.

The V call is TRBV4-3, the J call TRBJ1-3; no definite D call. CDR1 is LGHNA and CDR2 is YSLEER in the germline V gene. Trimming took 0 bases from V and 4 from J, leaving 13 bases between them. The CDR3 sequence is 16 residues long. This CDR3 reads CASSQDVGSGGNTIYF. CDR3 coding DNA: TGCGCCAGCAGCCAAGATGTGGGGTCGGGGGGAAACACCATATATTTT.

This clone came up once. The CDR3 sequence: CASSQFLGLAGSYNEQFF. In DNA form, the CDR3 reads TGCGCCAGCAGCCAATTCCTCGGACTAGCGGGCTCCTACAATGAGCAGTTCTTC. The rearrangement links TRBV4-1 to TRBJ2-1; 11 bases are shared with TRBD2. Germline CDR1 and CDR2: MGHRA and YSYEKL. The ends lost 2 bases at V and 0 bases at J; junction bases unmatched: 6. The length of the CDR3 is 18 residues.

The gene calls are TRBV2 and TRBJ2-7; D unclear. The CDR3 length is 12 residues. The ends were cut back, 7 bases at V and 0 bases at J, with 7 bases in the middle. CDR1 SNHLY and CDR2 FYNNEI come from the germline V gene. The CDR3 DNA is TGTGCCAGCACCGGCAGCTCCTACGAGCAGTACTTC. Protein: CASTGSSYEQYF. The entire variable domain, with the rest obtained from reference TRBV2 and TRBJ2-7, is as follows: EPEVTQTPSHQVTQMGQEVILRCVPISNHLYFYWYRQILGQKVEFLVSFYNNEISEKSEIFDDQFSVERPDGSNFTLKIRSTKLEDSAMYFCASTGSSYEQYFGPGTRLTVT.

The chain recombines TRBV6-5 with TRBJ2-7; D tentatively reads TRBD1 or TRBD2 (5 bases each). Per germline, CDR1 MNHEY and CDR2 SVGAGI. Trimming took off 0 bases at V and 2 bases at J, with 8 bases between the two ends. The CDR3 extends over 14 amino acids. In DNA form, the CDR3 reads TGTGCCAGCAGTTACTCGGGGGACCCCTACGAGCAGTACTTC. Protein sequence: CASSYSGDPYEQYF.

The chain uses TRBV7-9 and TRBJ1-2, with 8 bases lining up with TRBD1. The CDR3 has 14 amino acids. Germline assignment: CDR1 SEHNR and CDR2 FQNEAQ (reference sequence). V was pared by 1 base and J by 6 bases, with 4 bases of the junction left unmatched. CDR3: CASSLGLTGDGYTF. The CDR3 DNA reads TGTGCCAGCAGCTTAGGCTTGACAGGGGATGGCTACACCTTC.

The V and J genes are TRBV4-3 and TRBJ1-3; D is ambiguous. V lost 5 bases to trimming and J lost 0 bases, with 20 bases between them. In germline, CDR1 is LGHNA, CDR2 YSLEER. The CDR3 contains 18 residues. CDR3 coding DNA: TGCGCCAGCAGCAATACTCTTGACGGCCAGAGCTCTGGAAACACCATATATTTT. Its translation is CASSNTLDGQSSGNTIYF.

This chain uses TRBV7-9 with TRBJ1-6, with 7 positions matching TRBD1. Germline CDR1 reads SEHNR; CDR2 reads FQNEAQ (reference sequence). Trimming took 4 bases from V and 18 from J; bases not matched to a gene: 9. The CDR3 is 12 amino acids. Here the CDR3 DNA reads TGTGCCAGCAGCTATCACACAGGGGAGGCCCACTTT. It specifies CASSYHTGEAHF.

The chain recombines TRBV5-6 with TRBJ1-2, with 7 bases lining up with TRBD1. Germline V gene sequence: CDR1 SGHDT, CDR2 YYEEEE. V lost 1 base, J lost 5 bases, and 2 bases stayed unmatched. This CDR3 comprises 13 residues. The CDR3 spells CASSLTGEYGYTF. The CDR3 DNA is TGTGCCAGCAGCTTGACAGGGGAATATGGCTACACCTTC. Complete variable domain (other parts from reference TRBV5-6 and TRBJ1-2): DAGVTQSPTHLIKTRGQQVTLRCSPKSGHDTVSWYQQALGQGPQFIFQYYEEEERQRGNFPDRFSGHQFPNYSSELNVNALLLGDSALYLCASSLTGEYGYTFGSGTRLTVV.

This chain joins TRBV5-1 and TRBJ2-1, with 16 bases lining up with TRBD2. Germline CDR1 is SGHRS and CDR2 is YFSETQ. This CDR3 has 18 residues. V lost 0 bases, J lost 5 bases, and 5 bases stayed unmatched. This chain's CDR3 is CASSLAGTSGRAHNEQFF. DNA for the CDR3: TGCGCCAGCAGCTTGGCCGGGACTAGCGGGAGGGCCCACAATGAGCAGTTCTTC.

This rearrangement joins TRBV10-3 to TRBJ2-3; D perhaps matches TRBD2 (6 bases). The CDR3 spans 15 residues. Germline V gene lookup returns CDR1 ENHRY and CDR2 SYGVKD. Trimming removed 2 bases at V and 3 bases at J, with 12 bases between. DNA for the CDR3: TGTGCCATCAGTGAGGACCCGGGAGTAACAGATACGCAGTATTTT. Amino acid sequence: CAISEDPGVTDTQYF.

CDR3 sequence reads: CASSIVKPSANEKLFF. In DNA form, the CDR3 reads TGTGCCAGTAGTATAGTCAAGCCCTCGGCTAATGAAAAACTGTTTTTT. The chain recombines TRBV19 with TRBJ1-4, with no clear D. The CDR3 runs to 16 residues. V lost 1 base and J 3 bases, leaving 12 bases between the germline ends. Per germline, CDR1 LNHDA and CDR2 SQIVND (reference sequence).

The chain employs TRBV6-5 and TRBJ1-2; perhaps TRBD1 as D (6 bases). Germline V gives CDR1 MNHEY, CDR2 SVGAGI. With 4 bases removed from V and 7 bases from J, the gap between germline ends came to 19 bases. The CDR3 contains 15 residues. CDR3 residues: CASSSSPTTGFGYTF. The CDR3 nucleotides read TGTGCCAGCAGTTCGTCCCCCACCACAGGGTTTGGCTACACCTTC.

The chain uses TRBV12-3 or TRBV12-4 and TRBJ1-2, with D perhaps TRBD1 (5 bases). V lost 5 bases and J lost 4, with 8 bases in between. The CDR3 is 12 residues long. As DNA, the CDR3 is TGTGCCAGCAGTGGGGGGGGCTATGGCTACACCTTC. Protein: CASSGGGYGYTF.